This section outlines one T cell receptor (beta chain) sequence together with its context. The entry originates in a study of cytomegalovirus exposure and HLA in healthy donors. The trim removed 5 bases at V and 4 bases at J, leaving 7 bases unmatched. Germline loops: CDR1 LNHDA, CDR2 SQIVND (reference sequence). The CDR3 is 14 residues long. Samples came from healthy bone marrow donors. PCR primers comprised 60 Vbeta and 13 Jbeta primers. Profiling relied on immunoSEQ multiplex PCR, and the TCRdb table lists in-frame clones only, not all of them. The table includes more than 85,000 clones, around 77% detected once.

The chain carries TRBV19 and TRBJ1-2; 7 positions agree with TRBD1. This sequence originates from a boy between 10 and 17 years old in good health and CMV-seronegative. Material for sequencing was PBMCs. CDR3 nucleotide sequence: TGTGCCAGTAGTCCACAGGGGTTAAGCTATGGCTACACCTTC. The encoded protein is CASSPQGLSYGYTF. Drawing the rest from reference TRBV19 and TRBJ1-2, the complete variable domain is DGGITQSPKYLFRKEGQNVTLSCEQNLNHDAMYWYRQDPGQGLRLIYYSQIVNDFQKGDIAEGYSVSREKKESFPLTVTSAQKNPTAFYLCASSPQGLSYGYTFGSGTRLTVV.